Below, one TCR beta chain is given with its context. The target of this receptor is not known. Nothing much larger sits one base from this clone, and base qualities are not available. TCRbeta CDR3 regions were amplified from genomic DNA using the immunoSEQ Assay, a bias-controlled multiplex PCR. The study's processing was this. Nucleated cell counts per sample were estimated from amplification of reference gene primers within the assay. To quantify the absolute abundance of each unique TCRbeta CDR3 rearrangement, sequence reads were collapsed and filtered. For each sample, productive Simpson clonality was calculated as the square root of Simpson's diversity index over productive rearrangements. TCRdb re-hosts the immuneACCESS table, in-frame sequences only. Its copies lack some clones; in the studies checked, an unresolved V gene accounts for under half of them, and the cause for the rest is not known. V, J and clone size derive from that table, while D and trimming were established from the DNA sequence. For this sample there are some 39,000 clones; approximately 86% appear just once. Of the sample, about 5% is held by the ten largest clones.

V and J lose 8 bases and 0 bases, and a span of 10 bases separates them. From a lookup of the germline V gene, CDR1 and CDR2 are MNHEY and SVGAGI. The CDR3 numbers 13 residues from cysteine through phenylalanine. This entry keeps only the CDR3 DNA: 39 bases, framed from base 1. The collaborating institutions used their own protocols to collect whole blood in K2EDTA tubes. Collaborator samples were shipped for TCRbeta analysis as frozen whole blood, isolated PBMCs, or DNA extracted from either sample type. The sample comes from a study of blood T cell repertoires in COVID-19 (dated by TCRdb to 2018 to 2020). Regarding the research as a whole: Samples from collaborators originated in the United States, Italy and Spain and spanned both the acute and convalescent phases of COVID-19. The prospective study material was composed of cDNA or gDNA derived from T cells, B-cell-depleted T cells, or PBMCs. The samples were drawn from the first 160 participants of the ongoing ImmuneRACE study and from some 1,300 subjects provided by 6 global collaborators. Deeply sampled blood TCRbeta repertoires from subjects exposed to, actively infected with, or recovered from COVID-19 were included in the dataset. A de-identified subject ID, COVID-19 status, age in years and sex were almost always included in the sample metadata. HLA class I and class II types, where available, came from metadata supplied by the sample provider rather than from assay-based typing. The repertoires were made available in a free public database intended to serve as a resource for research on the immune response to SARS-CoV-2. Results and caveats for the whole study, not just this receptor: How much clinical and demographic metadata was included differed by source and by participant, and the metadata was provided uncurated.

The TCR comes from a man aged 40-49 years with active COVID-19. Rearrangement joined TRBV6-5 to TRBJ1-1; TRBD1 is a possible D gene, resting on 6 matching bases. Input material: peripheral blood. The CDR3 loop reads CASGRDMNTEAFF. The DNA sequence is TGTGCCAGCGGTAGGGACATGAACACTGAAGCTTTCTTT.